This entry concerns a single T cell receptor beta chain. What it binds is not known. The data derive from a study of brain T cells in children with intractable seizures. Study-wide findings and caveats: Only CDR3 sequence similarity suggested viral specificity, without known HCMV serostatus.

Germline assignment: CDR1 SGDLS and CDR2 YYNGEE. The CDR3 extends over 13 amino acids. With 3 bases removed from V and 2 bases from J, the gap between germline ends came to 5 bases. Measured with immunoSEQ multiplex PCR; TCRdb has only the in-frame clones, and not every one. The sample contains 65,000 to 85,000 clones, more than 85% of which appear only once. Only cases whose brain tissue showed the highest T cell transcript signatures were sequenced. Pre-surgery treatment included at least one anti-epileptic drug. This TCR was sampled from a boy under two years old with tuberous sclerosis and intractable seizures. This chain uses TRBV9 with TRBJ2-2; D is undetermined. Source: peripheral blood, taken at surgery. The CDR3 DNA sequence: TGTGCCAGCAGCGCAGTTAACACCGGGGAGCTGTTTTTT. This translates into CASSAVNTGELFF. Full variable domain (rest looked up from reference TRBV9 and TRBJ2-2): DSGVTQTPKHLITATGQRVTLRCSPRSGDLSVYWYQQSLDQGLQFLIQYYNGEERAKGNILERFSAQQFPDLHSELNLSSLELGDSALYFCASSAVNTGELFFGEGSRLTVL.